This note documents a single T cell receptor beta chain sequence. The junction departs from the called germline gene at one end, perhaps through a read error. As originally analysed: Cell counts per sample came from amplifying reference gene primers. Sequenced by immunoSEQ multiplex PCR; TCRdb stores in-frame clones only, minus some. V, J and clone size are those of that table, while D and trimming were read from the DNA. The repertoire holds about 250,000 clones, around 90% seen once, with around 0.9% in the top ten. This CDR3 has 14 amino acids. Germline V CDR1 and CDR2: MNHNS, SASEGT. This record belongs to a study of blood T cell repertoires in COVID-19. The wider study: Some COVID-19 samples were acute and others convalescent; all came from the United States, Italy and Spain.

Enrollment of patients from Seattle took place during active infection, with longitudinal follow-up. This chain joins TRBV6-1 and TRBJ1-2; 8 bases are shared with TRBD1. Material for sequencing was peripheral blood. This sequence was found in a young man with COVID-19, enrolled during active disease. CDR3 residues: CASREGQGNYGYTF. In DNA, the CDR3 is TGTGCCAGCAGGGAAGGACAGGGCAACTATGGCTACACCTTC.